This TCR beta chain is from a study of CD8+ T cells in alopecia areata. Specified treatment: oral pan-JAK inhibitor, 5-10 mg twice daily. RNA extraction was followed by reverse transcription into cDNA, which acted as the sequencing template. Using immunoSEQ multiplex PCR, the repertoire was profiled, and TCRdb retains in-frame clones only, with some absent. The sample has about 200,000 clones, 35% to 40% seen once. V was clipped by 5 bases and J by 2 bases, with 15 bases between them. CDR3 size: 15 residues. Germline V gives CDR1 MNHEY, CDR2 SVGAGI. Sequences were derived from CD4+ T cells sorted from blood, sampled at approximately week 31, from a patient treated with tofacitinib. The TCR sequence derives from a human donor with alopecia areata. The V and J genes are TRBV6-5 and TRBJ1-1; possible D gene TRBD1, 5 bases. In DNA form, the CDR3 reads TGTGCCAGCAGTCACCCCCAGGGTGCAAACACTGAAGCTTTCTTT. It specifies CASSHPQGANTEAFF.